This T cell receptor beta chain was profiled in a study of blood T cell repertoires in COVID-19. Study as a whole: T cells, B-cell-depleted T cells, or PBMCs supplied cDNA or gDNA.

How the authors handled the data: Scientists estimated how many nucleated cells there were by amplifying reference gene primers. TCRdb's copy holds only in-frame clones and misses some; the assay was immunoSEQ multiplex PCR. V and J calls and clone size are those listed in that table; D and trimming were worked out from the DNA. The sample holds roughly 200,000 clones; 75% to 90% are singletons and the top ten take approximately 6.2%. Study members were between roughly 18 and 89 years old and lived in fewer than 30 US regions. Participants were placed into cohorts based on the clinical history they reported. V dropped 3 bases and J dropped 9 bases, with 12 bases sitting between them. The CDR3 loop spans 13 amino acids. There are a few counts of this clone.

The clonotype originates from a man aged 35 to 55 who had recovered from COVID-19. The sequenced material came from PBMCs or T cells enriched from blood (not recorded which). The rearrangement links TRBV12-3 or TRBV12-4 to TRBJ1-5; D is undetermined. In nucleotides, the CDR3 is TGTGCCAGCAGTTTTGCCACCGAGGGGCCCCAGCATTTT. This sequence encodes CASSFATEGPQHF.